The 2 T cell receptor beta chains below come from one sample, sequenced in a study of identical twins. TCRdb processed the 5' RACE reads anew with MiXCR; each CDR3 protein has one entry. This table has 500,000 or so distinct CDR3 sequences, roughly a fifth appearing once. Another study also made use of these data, one on T cells expressing NK-cell markers.

Sequenced: CD4+ T cells sorted from blood. The receptors here all came from a woman between 18 and 30 years old in good health.

V gene TRBV21-1 combines with J gene TRBJ2-3. TRBV21-1 is a listed pseudogene. The CDR3 has 12 amino acids. CDR3 residues: CASSSNNSSQYF. The CDR3, as DNA: TGTGCCAGCAGCTCAAACAATAGTTCGCAGTATTTT.

The V call is TRBV6-2 or TRBV6-3, the J call TRBJ2-5, with D unclear. Germline CDR1 and CDR2: MNHEY and SVGEGT. The CDR3 has 11 residues. V gave up 4 bases and J gave up 6 bases, with 6 bases separating them. The CDR3 DNA reads TGTGCCAGCAGTTCCCTCCAGACCCAGTACTTC. Protein product: CASSSLQTQYF.